The T cell receptor (beta chain) under discussion was sequenced for a study of regulatory T cells in long-lasting Graves disease. The time point here: newly diagnosed GD, antithyroid drugs for less than 3 months. PBMC-derived RNA was used for the TCR library. Germline CDR1 DFQATT, CDR2 SNEGSKA (reference sequence). The CDR3 runs 12 residues. The V end was cut by 8 bases, the J end by 4 bases, with 11 bases between. Arm-PCR of CDR3 regions with iRepertoire HTBI primers generated TCR beta libraries. TCRdb re-called the multiplex PCR reads with MiXCR, one entry per CDR3 protein. The sample has roughly 500,000 distinct CDR3 sequences, roughly 14% seen once; the top ten hold roughly 10%. The sample also formed part of further work on T cells in Graves' hyperthyroidism and ophthalmopathy.

The chain recombines TRBV20-1 with TRBJ2-2; D call uncertain. Sample: peripheral blood mononuclear cells (PBMCs), taken at new diagnosis, from a patient treated with antithyroid drugs. The clonotype comes from a man aged 30 to 45 with Graves disease. For the CDR3, the DNA is TGCAGTTTACGTGGGCCCACCGGGGAGCTGTTTTTT. This codes for CSLRGPTGELFF.